The 15 T cell receptor beta chains reported below all come from one sample, sequenced in a study of OX40 agonist ivuxolimab in advanced cancers. Sequenced by immunoSEQ multiplex PCR; TCRdb stores in-frame clones only, minus some. This table has about 60,000 clones, roughly four fifths appearing once. This sample comprised CD4+ or CD8+ T cells sorted from blood, obtained in a trial of the OX40 agonist ivuxolimab. These receptors all stem from an adult with an advanced solid tumor such as melanoma, head and neck, liver or kidney cancer.

The chain carries TRBV9 and TRBJ2-2; 10 nucleotides line up with TRBD2. The germline CDR1 and CDR2 sequences are SGDLS and YYNGEE. The CDR3 is 16 amino acids. The J segment lost 4 bases and the V segment lost 2 bases, leaving 5 bases of the junction unmatched. CDR3 in amino acids: CASSVQAGGPTGELFF. CDR3 in DNA: TGTGCCAGCAGCGTTCAAGCGGGAGGGCCCACCGGGGAGCTGTTTTTT. Complete variable domain (other parts from reference TRBV9 and TRBJ2-2): DSGVTQTPKHLITATGQRVTLRCSPRSGDLSVYWYQQSLDQGLQFLIQYYNGEERAKGNILERFSAQQFPDLHSELNLSSLELGDSALYFCASSVQAGGPTGELFFGEGSRLTVL.

The chain employs TRBV5-1 and TRBJ2-2; 8 bases fit TRBD2. The germline CDR1 and CDR2 sequences are SGHRS and YFSETQ. The CDR3 sequence is 17 residues long. The ends lost 0 bases at V and 5 bases at J; junction bases unmatched: 9. DNA for the CDR3: TGCGCCAGCAGCTTGGAGTCTAGCGGGTTCGTGACCGGGGAGCTGTTTTTT. As protein: CASSLESSGFVTGELFF.

This chain joins TRBV18 and TRBJ2-7; D may match TRBD1 or TRBD2 (5 bases each). Germline CDR1 reads KGHSH; CDR2 reads LQKENI. The CDR3 has 14 amino acids. V was clipped by 4 bases and J by 2 bases, with 12 bases between them. This chain's CDR3 is CASSQGPAPYEQYF. The CDR3 DNA is TGTGCCAGCTCACAGGGACCTGCTCCCTACGAGCAGTACTTC.

The gene calls are TRBV11-3 and TRBJ2-1; 7 bases fit TRBD1. Losses at the gene ends were 5 bases for V and 9 bases for J; bases not matched to a gene: 25. This CDR3 spans 19 amino acids. In germline, CDR1 is SGHNT, CDR2 YENEEA. The CDR3 DNA reads as TGTGCCAGCAGCCAACCACCGGGGATGACAGGGAACCGTATTGGTGAGCAGTTCTTC. Protein sequence: CASSQPPGMTGNRIGEQFF.

The chain couples TRBV6-1 to TRBJ2-1; 9 bases match TRBD2. Germline V CDR1 and CDR2: MNHNS, SASEGT. This CDR3 region has 16 residues. V lost 4 bases to trimming and J lost 0 bases; unmatched junction nucleotides: 4. The CDR3 region has the DNA TGTGCCAGCAGTGTCCCTAGCGGGACCTCCTACAATGAGCAGTTCTTC. Translation gives CASSVPSGTSYNEQFF.

This clone occurred once. V usage is TRBV25-1 and J usage is TRBJ2-1; D gene uncertain. V was trimmed by 4 bases and J by 7 bases, leaving 8 bases between them. The V gene's germline CDR1 is MGHDK and CDR2 SYGVNS. This CDR3 has 12 residues. The CDR3 DNA sequence: TGTGCCAGCAGTGGGACCCCGAATGAGCAGTTCTTC. This gives the protein CASSGTPNEQFF.

This chain links TRBV6-5 with TRBJ2-5, with 11 nucleotides matching TRBD2. The CDR3 consists of 13 residues. Germline-derived CDR1 and CDR2 are MNHEY and SVGAGI. V dropped 6 bases and J dropped 9; count of bases not matched to a gene: 6. The CDR3 DNA follows: TGTGCCAGCAGGCCGACTAGCGGGATGTCCCAGTACTTC. Its protein product is CASRPTSGMSQYF.

The chain employs TRBV7-6 and TRBJ2-2; 7 bases line up with TRBD1. Germline trimming cut 6 bases from V and 4 bases from J; bases unmatched to any gene: 11. The CDR3 contains 16 residues. From germline, CDR1 is SGHVS and CDR2 FNYEAQ. The DNA of the CDR3 is TGTGCCAGCAGGCTACCGGGACAGAGATCCACCGGGGAGCTGTTTTTT. This codes for CASRLPGQRSTGELFF.

The V call is TRBV28, the J call TRBJ2-1; possible D gene TRBD2, 5 bases. Germline-derived CDR1 and CDR2 are MDHEN and SYDVKM. This CDR3 is 16 amino acids long. The ends were cut back, 10 bases at V and 0 bases at J, with 19 bases in the middle. The CDR3 sequence: CATLPLAGPSYNEQFF. The CDR3 DNA is TGTGCCACCCTTCCGCTTGCGGGTCCCTCCTACAATGAGCAGTTCTTC.

The chain combines TRBV6-1 with TRBJ2-7; 9 nucleotides align to TRBD2. The CDR3 extends over 15 amino acids. The trim removed 4 bases at V and 6 bases at J, leaving 10 bases unmatched. The germline gives CDR1 MNHNS, CDR2 SASEGT. The CDR3 here is CASSALSGSLSEQYF. As DNA, the CDR3 is TGTGCCAGCAGTGCCCTTAGCGGGAGTTTATCCGAGCAGTACTTC.

This chain links TRBV4-2 with TRBJ1-2; 7 positions match TRBD1. The CDR3 consists of 16 residues. The junction had 8 bases not matched to a gene; V was cut back by 0 bases and J by 4 bases. In germline, CDR1 is LGHNA, CDR2 YNFKEQ. CDR3 in DNA: TGTGCCAGCAGCCAAGAGGAGGGGGCTCTTCGCTATGGCTACACCTTC. This codes for CASSQEEGALRYGYTF.

V usage is TRBV28 and J usage is TRBJ1-2; possible D gene TRBD1, 5 bases. The length of the CDR3 is 13 residues. CDR1 and CDR2 (germline): MDHEN, SYDVKM. Trimming left V 7 bases short and J 7 bases short, with 16 bases between. CDR3 region: CASTPTVPSGYTF. The DNA of the CDR3 is TGTGCCAGCACCCCGACAGTGCCTTCTGGCTACACCTTC.

This clone was observed a few times. The chain is built from TRBV5-1 and TRBJ2-1; D is unresolved. Trimming removed 4 bases from V and 6 bases from J, with 8 bases in between. This CDR3 is built from 12 residues. Germline lookup yields CDR1 SGHRS and CDR2 YFSETQ. The CDR3 here is CASSPLFNEQFF. Here the CDR3 DNA reads TGCGCCAGCAGCCCGCTATTCAATGAGCAGTTCTTC. Supplemented by reference TRBV5-1 and TRBJ2-1, the full variable domain reads KAGVTQTPRYLIKTRGQQVTLSCSPISGHRSVSWYQQTPGQGLQFLFEYFSETQRNKGNFPGRFSGRQFSNSRSEMNVSTLELGDSALYLCASSPLFNEQFFGPGTRLTVL.

This chain uses TRBV28 with TRBJ1-1; D not certain. Trimming removed 10 bases at V and 6 bases at J, with 18 bases between. Per the germline V gene, CDR1 is MDHEN and CDR2 is SYDVKM. This CDR3 contains 13 residues. The CDR3 spells CATLQPRPPEAFF. CDR3 in DNA: TGTGCCACCTTACAGCCTCGGCCTCCTGAAGCTTTCTTT.

V gene TRBV5-6 combines with J gene TRBJ2-7; D might be TRBD2 (6 bases). Germline CDR1 is SGHDT and CDR2 is YYEEEE. CDR3 length equals 13 residues. Trimming cost V 2 bases and J 0 bases, with 6 bases left between them. DNA of the CDR3: TGTGCCAGCAGCTTCGGGAGCTCCTACGAGCAGTACTTC. Its protein product is CASSFGSSYEQYF.